The 30 T cell receptor beta chains below were found in one sample sequenced in a study of T cell responses to AZD1222 COVID-19 vaccine. The repertoire was sequenced with immunoSEQ multiplex PCR; TCRdb's copy has only in-frame clones and lacks some. The sample records some 170,000 clones, about 89% being singletons. The sample in question was peripheral blood, obtained on day 0 of AZD1222 vaccination. Every receptor here comes from an adult in good health.

This clone was seen a handful of times. The V and J genes are TRBV9 and TRBJ2-2; 8 nucleotides line up with TRBD1. Germline lookup yields CDR1 SGDLS and CDR2 YYNGEE. The V gene end was trimmed by 3 bases and the J gene end by 6 bases; junction bases not matched to a gene: 10. CDR3 length equals 16 residues. CDR3 loop: CASSGRTGSYPGELFF. CDR3 sequence (DNA): TGTGCCAGCAGCGGGCGGACAGGGTCATACCCCGGGGAGCTGTTTTTT.

The V gene is TRBV7-8, the J gene TRBJ1-6; TRBD1 matches at 8 bases. V dropped 3 bases and J dropped 9; count of bases not matched to a gene: 1. The CDR3 contains 13 residues. Germline loops: CDR1 SGHVS, CDR2 FQNEAQ. The CDR3 region has the DNA TGTGCCAGCAGCTTGACAGGGGTTTCACCCCTCCACTTT. Protein sequence: CASSLTGVSPLHF.

On this clone: The sample holds other DNA sequences that translate to the same CDR3. This chain links TRBV3-1 (or the pseudogene TRBV3-2) with TRBJ1-2, with 7 positions matching TRBD1. The CDR3 is 13 residues long. Germline lookup yields CDR1 LGHDT and CDR2 YNNKEL (reference sequence). The junction had 3 bases not matched to a gene; V was cut back by 1 base and J by 7 bases. CDR3 sequence: CASSQGQGRGYTF. CDR3 coding DNA: TGTGCCAGCAGCCAAGGACAGGGCCGTGGCTACACCTTC.

This rearrangement joins TRBV7-9 to TRBJ1-2; 7 nucleotides align to TRBD1. Trimming took 2 bases from V and 5 from J; bases not matched to a gene: 11. Germline V lookup: CDR1 SEHNR, CDR2 FQNEAQ (reference sequence). This CDR3 region has 16 residues. CDR3 coding DNA: TGTGCCAGCAGCTTAAAACAGGGGACTCTTACGTATGGCTACACCTTC. Translated, it gives CASSLKQGTLTYGYTF.

This clone has more than one count but fewer than ten. V is TRBV4-2 and J is TRBJ1-2; D is possibly TRBD1 (5 bases). The germline V gene has CDR1 LGHNA and CDR2 YNFKEQ. V was clipped by 2 bases and J by 5 bases, with 12 bases between them. The CDR3 sequence is 14 residues long. CDR3 loop: CASSQQGFEYGYTF. The CDR3 DNA is TGTGCCAGCAGCCAACAGGGTTTTGAATATGGCTACACCTTC.

This rearrangement joins TRBV5-1 to TRBJ2-1; 13 bases map to TRBD2. The CDR3 has 20 residues. Germline lookup yields CDR1 SGHRS and CDR2 YFSETQ. V was clipped by 3 bases and J by 4 bases; unmatched bases: 16. CDR3 sequence (DNA): TGCGCCAGCAGCTACCAGGGAGAAGCAAGGACTAGCGGGAGATACAATGAGCAGTTCTTC. It yields the protein CASSYQGEARTSGRYNEQFF. The full variable domain, completed using reference TRBV5-1 and TRBJ2-1, is KAGVTQTPRYLIKTRGQQVTLSCSPISGHRSVSWYQQTPGQGLQFLFEYFSETQRNKGNFPGRFSGRQFSNSRSEMNVSTLELGDSALYLCASSYQGEARTSGRYNEQFFGPGTRLTVL.

V usage is TRBV5-1 and J usage is TRBJ1-1; possible D gene TRBD1, 6 bases. The CDR3 spans 14 residues. Germline CDR1 SGHRS, CDR2 YFSETQ. V shed 5 bases and J shed 5 bases, with 16 bases lying between them. CDR3 DNA: TGCGCCAGCAGTCTTAAACAGGGAGGTACTGAAGCTTTCTTT. This gives the protein CASSLKQGGTEAFF.

This clone has a single count. The chain links TRBV28 to TRBJ2-1, with 9 bases matching TRBD2. The V segment lost 0 bases and the J segment 5 bases; nucleotides outside the gene matches: 2. The germline gives CDR1 MDHEN, CDR2 SYDVKM. This CDR3 is 15 amino acids long. The CDR3 DNA sequence: TGTGCCAGCAGTTTATGGGCTAGCGGGGACAATGAGCAGTTCTTC. Its translation: CASSLWASGDNEQFF.

The V call is TRBV6-5, the J call TRBJ1-1; tentative D call: TRBD1 (6 bases). V shed 7 bases and J shed 3 bases, with 15 bases lying between them. The germline V gene has CDR1 MNHEY and CDR2 SVGAGI. The CDR3 spans 14 residues. This CDR3 is CASNFLGGDTEAFF. The CDR3 DNA follows: TGTGCCAGCAATTTCTTAGGGGGAGACACTGAAGCTTTCTTT.

V and J are TRBV5-4 and TRBJ2-5; 10 bases line up with TRBD2. V dropped 2 bases and J dropped 3; count of bases not matched to a gene: 7. The CDR3 runs to 16 residues. CDR1 SGHNT and CDR2 YYREEE come from the germline V gene (reference sequence). CDR3 amino acids: CASSFYSGGRKETQYF. The CDR3 DNA reads TGTGCCAGCAGCTTTTATAGCGGGGGGCGCAAAGAGACCCAGTACTTC.

The chain uses TRBV10-2 and TRBJ2-7; a possible D gene is TRBD1 (5 bases). Trimming shortened V by 1 base and J by 2 bases, and 12 bases separated the two germline ends. Per the germline V gene, CDR1 is WSHSY and CDR2 is SAAADI. The CDR3 length is 15 residues. CDR3 in amino acids: CASSEFDSRPYEQYV. The CDR3 coding sequence is TGCGCCAGCAGTGAGTTTGACAGCCGGCCCTACGAGCAGTACGTC.

V gene TRBV11-2 combines with J gene TRBJ1-6, with a weak D call TRBD1 (6 bases). The germline V gene encodes CDR1 SGHAT and CDR2 FQNNGV. The CDR3 is made up of 16 amino acids. Trimming removed 3 bases at V and 7 bases at J, with 16 bases between. The CDR3 loop is CASSFTQGTANSPLHF. DNA of the CDR3: TGTGCCAGCAGCTTTACCCAGGGGACGGCAAATTCACCCCTCCACTTT.

The chain combines TRBV29-1 with TRBJ1-2; tentative D call: TRBD1 (5 bases). Trimming shortened V by 0 bases and J by 7 bases, and 15 bases separated the two germline ends. CDR3 length: 14 residues. The germline V gene has CDR1 SQVTM and CDR2 ANQGSEA. The CDR3 bases are TGCAGCGTTGAAGATCTTGCCAAAAGGGGTGGCTACACCTTC. Its protein is CSVEDLAKRGGYTF.

V gene TRBV11-1 combines with J gene TRBJ2-3, with 10 bases lining up with TRBD2. CDR3 length equals 16 residues. Germline V gene lookup returns CDR1 SGHAT and CDR2 FQDESV (reference sequence). The V gene end was trimmed by 2 bases and the J gene end by 0 bases; junction bases not matched to a gene: 2. This CDR3 is CASSLTSGVSTDTQYF. CDR3 DNA sequence: TGTGCCAGCAGCTTAACTAGCGGGGTTAGCACAGATACGCAGTATTTT.

The count of this clone is one. This chain joins TRBV12-3 or TRBV12-4 and TRBJ1-3; D gene uncertain. Deletions cut 3 bases from V and 6 bases from J, with 6 bases between. The CDR3 sequence is 12 residues long. The CDR3 region has the DNA TGTGCCAGCAGTTTTCAGCAAAACACCATATATTTT. It yields the protein CASSFQQNTIYF.

This chain links TRBV25-1 with TRBJ2-1; the D call may be TRBD1 or TRBD2 (5 bases each). This CDR3 contains 16 residues. Germline V gene lookup returns CDR1 MGHDK and CDR2 SYGVNS. Trimming shortened V by 4 bases and J by 8 bases, and 21 bases separated the two germline ends. The CDR3 spells CASSVSGTKGRHEQFF. The DNA for the CDR3 is TGTGCCAGCAGTGTATCCGGGACGAAGGGGCGTCATGAGCAGTTCTTC.

The chain links TRBV10-3 to TRBJ2-7; 11 bases fit TRBD2. After removal of 4 bases from V and 7 bases from J, the junction contained 6 bases not matched to a gene. From germline, CDR1 is ENHRY and CDR2 SYGVKD. This CDR3 has 14 residues. The CDR3 protein is CAISATSGMREQYF. The CDR3 nucleotides are TGTGCCATCAGTGCGACTAGCGGGATGCGTGAGCAGTACTTC.

The chain employs TRBV28 and TRBJ2-7, with 9 bases fitting TRBD1. This CDR3 has 13 residues. CDR1 and CDR2 (germline): MDHEN, SYDVKM. J lost 0 bases, V lost 8 bases, and 2 bases had no gene match. CDR3 sequence reads: CASRDRVSYEQYV. As DNA, the CDR3 is TGTGCCAGCCGGGACAGGGTCTCCTACGAGCAGTACGTC.

The genes are TRBV6-4 and TRBJ2-1; D gene ambiguous. Germline V gives CDR1 MRHNA, CDR2 SNTAGT. The V end was cut by 0 bases, the J end by 0 bases, with 6 bases between. There are 15 residues in the CDR3. The CDR3 DNA sequence: TGTGCCAGCAGTGACTCCCCGAGCTCCTACAATGAGCAGTTCTTC. Its protein product is CASSDSPSSYNEQFF.

The chain has TRBV20-1 and TRBJ1-6; the D gene is possibly TRBD1 (5 bases). This CDR3 has 11 residues. V was trimmed by 7 bases and J by 5 bases, leaving 6 bases between them. Germline assignment: CDR1 DFQATT and CDR2 SNEGSKA (reference sequence). CDR3 DNA: TGCAGTGGGGGGAATAATTCACCCCTCCACTTT. Amino acid sequence: CSGGNNSPLHF.

The chain is built from TRBV28 and TRBJ1-6; weak D call: TRBD1 (6 bases). The germline gives CDR1 MDHEN, CDR2 SYDVKM. V was trimmed by 5 bases and J by 9 bases, leaving 14 bases between them. The CDR3 runs to 14 residues. The CDR3 protein is CASSADRGFSPLHF. The CDR3, as DNA: TGTGCCAGCAGTGCGGATAGGGGGTTTTCACCCCTCCACTTT.

With respect to this clone: This sample includes further DNA sequences coding for the same CDR3. The gene calls are TRBV7-3 and TRBJ2-1, with TRBD2 identical over 7 bases. This CDR3 comprises 14 residues. Per germline, CDR1 SGHTA and CDR2 FQGTGA. V was clipped by 4 bases and J by 4 bases; unmatched bases: 4. CDR3: CASSSAGGYNEQFF. The CDR3 DNA reads as TGTGCCAGCAGCTCGGCCGGGGGGTACAATGAGCAGTTCTTC.

This chain joins TRBV5-5 and TRBJ2-3, with 15 bases identical to TRBD2. This CDR3 is built from 14 residues. Germline loops: CDR1 SGHKS, CDR2 YYEKEE (reference sequence). Losses at the gene ends were 9 bases for V and 3 bases for J; bases not matched to a gene: 2. Written as DNA, the CDR3 is TGTGCCACGGGGACTAGCGGGAGGACAGATACGCAGTATTTT. Amino acid sequence: CATGTSGRTDTQYF.

The chain links TRBV24-1 to TRBJ2-1, with 11 bases fitting TRBD2. The CDR3 sequence is 17 residues long. CDR1 is KGHDR, CDR2 SFDVKD, per germline. With V trimmed by 3 bases and J by 1 base, 4 bases remained unmatched. CDR3 sequence reads: CATSDPGLAGSYNEQFF. Here the CDR3 DNA reads TGTGCCACCAGTGATCCCGGACTAGCGGGTTCCTACAATGAGCAGTTCTTC.

The chain couples TRBV4-3 to TRBJ1-2, with D possibly matching TRBD1 (6 bases). CDR1 is LGHNA and CDR2 is YSLEER in the germline V gene. Between the trimmed V and J ends, which lost 0 bases and 4 bases, there was a span of 21 bases. The CDR3 sequence is 18 residues long. The CDR3 DNA sequence: TGCGCCAGCAGCCAAGACACCCCCCGGGGGGCAGAGGGCTATGGCTACACCTTC. Residues: CASSQDTPRGAEGYGYTF.

The chain links TRBV6-1 to TRBJ2-7; no clear D gene. Germline CDR1 is MNHNS and CDR2 is SASEGT. V shed 2 bases and J shed 0 bases, with 14 bases lying between them. This CDR3 has 16 amino acids. Written as DNA, the CDR3 is TGTGCCAGCAGTGAACCCCGACGGCCGAGCTCCTACGAGCAGTACGTC. Its translation is CASSEPRRPSSYEQYV.

The chain combines TRBV9 with TRBJ1-2; no reliable D call. Trimming removed 1 base from V and 2 bases from J, with 0 bases in between. This CDR3 has 11 amino acids. Germline CDR1 is SGDLS and CDR2 is YYNGEE. The CDR3, as DNA: TGTGCCAGCAGCGTAAACTATGGCTACACCTTC. This sequence encodes CASSVNYGYTF.

This chain uses TRBV27 with TRBJ1-4; D not resolved. The CDR3 runs 13 residues. V dropped 3 bases and J dropped 11 bases, with 13 bases sitting between them. Per the germline V gene, CDR1 is MNHEY and CDR2 is SMNVEV (reference sequence). The CDR3 region is CASSFQPGGKLFF. The CDR3 DNA follows: TGTGCCAGCAGTTTTCAGCCCGGAGGGAAACTGTTTTTT.

A single count supports this clone. The chain combines TRBV29-1 with TRBJ2-3; 13 positions agree with TRBD2. The length of the CDR3 is 13 residues. The V gene's germline CDR1 is SQVTM and CDR2 ANQGSEA. The trim removed 4 bases at V and 10 bases at J, leaving 5 bases unmatched. The CDR3 reads CSVVTSGRASQYF. The CDR3 DNA is TGCAGCGTTGTTACTAGCGGGAGGGCCTCGCAGTATTTT.

The rearrangement joins TRBV6-2 or TRBV6-3 to TRBJ2-1; TRBD1 agrees at 7 bases. The CDR3 totals 15 residues. Germline values: CDR1 MNHEY, CDR2 SVGEGT. Germline trimming cut 5 bases from V and 3 bases from J; bases unmatched to any gene: 7. CDR3 in amino acids: CASSRQGRGYNEQFF. For the CDR3, the DNA is TGTGCCAGCAGTCGACAGGGAAGGGGCTACAATGAGCAGTTCTTC.